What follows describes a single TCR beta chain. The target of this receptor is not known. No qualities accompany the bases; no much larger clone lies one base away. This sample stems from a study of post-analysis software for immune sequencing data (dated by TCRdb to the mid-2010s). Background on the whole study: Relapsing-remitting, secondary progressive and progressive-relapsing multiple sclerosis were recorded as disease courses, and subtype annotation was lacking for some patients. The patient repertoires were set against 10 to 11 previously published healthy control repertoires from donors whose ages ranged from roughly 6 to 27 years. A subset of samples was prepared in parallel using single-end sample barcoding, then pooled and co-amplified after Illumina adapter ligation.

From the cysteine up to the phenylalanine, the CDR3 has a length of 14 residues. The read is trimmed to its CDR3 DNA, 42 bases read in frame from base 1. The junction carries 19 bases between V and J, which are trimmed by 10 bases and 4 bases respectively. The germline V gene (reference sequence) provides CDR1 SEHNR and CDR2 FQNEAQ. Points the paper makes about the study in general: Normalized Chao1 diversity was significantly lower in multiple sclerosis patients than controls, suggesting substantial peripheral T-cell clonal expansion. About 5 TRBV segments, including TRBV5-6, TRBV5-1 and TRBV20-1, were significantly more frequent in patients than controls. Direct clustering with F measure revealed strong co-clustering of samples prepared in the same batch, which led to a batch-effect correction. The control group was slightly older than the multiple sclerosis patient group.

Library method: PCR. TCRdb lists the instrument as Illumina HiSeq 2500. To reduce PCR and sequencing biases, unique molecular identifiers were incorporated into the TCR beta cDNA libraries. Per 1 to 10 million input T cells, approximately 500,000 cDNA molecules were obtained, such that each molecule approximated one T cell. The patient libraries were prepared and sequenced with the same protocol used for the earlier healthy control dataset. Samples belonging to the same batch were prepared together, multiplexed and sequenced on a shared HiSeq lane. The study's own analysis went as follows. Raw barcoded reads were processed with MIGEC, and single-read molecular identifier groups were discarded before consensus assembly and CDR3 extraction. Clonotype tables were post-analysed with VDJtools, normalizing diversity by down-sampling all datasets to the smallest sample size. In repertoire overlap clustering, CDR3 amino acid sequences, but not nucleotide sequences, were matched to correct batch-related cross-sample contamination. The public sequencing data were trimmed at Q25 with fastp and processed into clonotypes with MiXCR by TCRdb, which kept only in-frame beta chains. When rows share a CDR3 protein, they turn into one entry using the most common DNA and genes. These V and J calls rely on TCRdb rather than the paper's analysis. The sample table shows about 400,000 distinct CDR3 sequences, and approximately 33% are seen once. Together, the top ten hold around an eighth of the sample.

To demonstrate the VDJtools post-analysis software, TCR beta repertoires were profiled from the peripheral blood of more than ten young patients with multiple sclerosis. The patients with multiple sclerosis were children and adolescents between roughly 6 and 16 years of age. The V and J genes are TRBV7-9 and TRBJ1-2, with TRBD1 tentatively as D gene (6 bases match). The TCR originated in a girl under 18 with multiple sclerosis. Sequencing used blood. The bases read TGTGCCACTAAGCTTAATTCAGGGGCCTATGGCTACACCTTC. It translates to CATKLNSGAYGYTF.